This TCR beta chain was obtained from a study of T cells expressing NK-cell markers. With respect to this clonotype: Antigen specificity is unknown.

Study observations and caveats: Whether expanded NKG2C-expressing T cell clones recognize HCMV is unknown.

This CDR3 contains 16 residues. The germline CDR1 and CDR2 sequences are LNHDA and SQIVND (reference sequence). cDNA encoding TCR beta was synthesized via 5'RACE template switching incorporating UMIs. TCRdb reworked the 5' RACE reads into one entry per CDR3 protein, no DNA. The repertoire shows 20,000 to 25,000 distinct CDR3 sequences; the top ten hold around three fifths. Sample: blood T cells: a sorted CD56 or NKG2C T cell subset, CD4+ or CD8+ T cells, or bulk PBMC T cells (not recorded which). The chain links TRBV19 to TRBJ2-2; checking the TCRdb D call of TRBD1 is not possible without DNA. This TCR came from a man aged 18 to 69 in good health. The CDR3 spells CASSATGTGLTGELFF.